Presented here are 27 T cell receptor beta chains from one specimen sequenced in a study of CD8+ T cells in alopecia areata. Following extraction, RNA underwent reverse transcription to cDNA, which served as the sequencing template. The table came from immunoSEQ multiplex PCR; TCRdb's copy has only in-frame clones and leaves some out. This table has some 51,000 clones, 95% to 97% appearing once. Sample: CD8+ T cells sorted from blood, taken at week 0. These receptors all stem from a human donor with alopecia areata.

As concerns this clone: This CDR3 is also generated by other DNA sequences in the sample. V and J are TRBV6-5 and TRBJ1-1; D not certain. V lost 0 bases to trimming and J lost 0 bases, with 8 bases between them. This CDR3 contains 15 residues. The germline CDR1 and CDR2 sequences are MNHEY and SVGAGI. This CDR3 is CASSYSRLLNTEAFF. CDR3 DNA: TGTGCCAGCAGTTACTCGCGCCTTTTGAACACTGAAGCTTTCTTT.

The chain links TRBV7-3 to TRBJ2-2; 9 bases are a match to TRBD1. CDR1 and CDR2 (germline): SGHTA, FQGTGA. Trimming took 5 bases from V and 3 from J; bases not matched to a gene: 10. The length of the CDR3 is 17 residues. This CDR3 reads CASSHLGDRAYTGELFF. The CDR3 coding sequence is TGTGCCAGCAGCCACCTGGGGGACAGGGCGTACACCGGGGAGCTGTTTTTT.

V gene TRBV4-3 combines with J gene TRBJ2-5, with 9 positions matching TRBD1. This CDR3 has 15 residues. J lost 0 bases, V lost 3 bases, and 2 bases had no gene match. Germline assignment: CDR1 LGHNA and CDR2 YSLEER. Here the CDR3 reads CASSHGTGNQETQYF. CDR3 nucleotide sequence: TGCGCCAGCAGCCACGGGACAGGGAACCAAGAGACCCAGTACTTC.

This rearrangement joins TRBV29-1 to TRBJ1-1; 8 bases fit TRBD1. Germline V gene sequence: CDR1 SQVTM, CDR2 ANQGSEA. The junction had 7 bases not matched to a gene; V was cut back by 5 bases and J by 5 bases. The CDR3 contains 13 residues. CDR3 region: CSVHRGVGTEAFF. CDR3 DNA: TGCAGCGTTCACAGGGGGGTTGGAACTGAAGCTTTCTTT. Full variable domain (remainder filled in from reference TRBV29-1 and TRBJ1-1): SAVISQKPSRDICQRGTSLTIQCQVDSQVTMMFWYRQQPGQSLTLIATANQGSEATYESGFVIDKFPISRPNLTFSTLTVSNMSPEDSSIYLCSVHRGVGTEAFFGQGTRLTVV.

V is TRBV6-5 and J is TRBJ2-5; 8 bases line up with TRBD1. This CDR3 spans 15 amino acids. V lost 5 bases and J lost 2; bases outside the gene matches: 7. CDR1 and CDR2 (germline): MNHEY, SVGAGI. The CDR3 is CASSQGQALQETQYF. Written as DNA, the CDR3 is TGTGCCAGCAGTCAGGGACAGGCCTTACAAGAGACCCAGTACTTC.

This sequence joins TRBV19 and TRBJ2-1; a weak D match, TRBD2 (6 bases). The CDR3 consists of 14 residues. Germline V gene lookup returns CDR1 LNHDA and CDR2 SQIVND (reference sequence). Deletions cut 7 bases from V and 0 bases from J, with 10 bases between. This CDR3 is CASNRESSYNEQFF. In nucleotides, the CDR3 is TGTGCCAGTAATCGGGAGAGCTCCTACAATGAGCAGTTCTTC.

The rearrangement joins TRBV4-1 to TRBJ1-1; 10 bases align to TRBD1. The CDR3 covers 14 residues. Germline-derived CDR1 and CDR2 are MGHRA and YSYEKL. The V and J ends lost 2 bases and 5 bases, in that order; junction bases with no gene match: 2. CDR3 in amino acids: CASSQPGQGTEAFF. The DNA of the CDR3 is TGCGCCAGCAGCCAACCGGGACAGGGGACTGAAGCTTTCTTT.

The rearrangement links TRBV7-9 to TRBJ2-5; 9 bases align to TRBD1. The CDR3 sequence is 13 residues long. The junction had 8 bases not matched to a gene; V was cut back by 4 bases and J by 11 bases. The germline V gene encodes CDR1 SEHNR and CDR2 FQNEAQ (reference sequence). CDR3: CASSYGTGRLQYF. CDR3 sequence (DNA): TGTGCCAGCAGCTATGGGACAGGGAGGCTGCAGTACTTC.

As regards this clone: This specimen includes other DNA sequences encoding the same CDR3. The rearrangement joins TRBV29-1 to TRBJ2-5, with TRBD1 matching 7 bases. V shed 0 bases and J 2 bases; nucleotides not matched to a gene: 6. CDR1 and CDR2 from the germline V gene are SQVTM and ANQGSEA. This CDR3 is built from 15 residues. The CDR3 DNA sequence: TGCAGCGTTGAAGATAATCGGGGACAGCAAGAGACCCAGTACTTC. Amino acid sequence: CSVEDNRGQQETQYF.

Note on this clone: Different DNA sequences within this sample yield the same CDR3. This chain joins TRBV27 and TRBJ2-1; 7 bases match TRBD2. Germline CDR1 reads MNHEY; CDR2 reads SMNVEV (reference sequence). CDR3 length: 13 amino acids. V lost 0 bases to trimming and J lost 7 bases; unmatched junction nucleotides: 0. CDR3 DNA sequence: TGTGCCAGCAGTTTATCGGGGGGGAATGAGCAGTTCTTC. Residues: CASSLSGGNEQFF.

The rearrangement uses TRBV11-2 and TRBJ1-1; D may be TRBD1 (6 bases). Germline values: CDR1 SGHAT, CDR2 FQNNGV. V lost 5 bases and J 0 bases, leaving 7 bases between the germline ends. CDR3 length: 13 amino acids. The CDR3 here is CASSPGVNTEAFF. The CDR3 coding sequence is TGTGCCAGCAGCCCAGGGGTGAACACTGAAGCTTTCTTT.

This chain connects TRBV7-9 to TRBJ1-3; D ambiguous. Germline values: CDR1 SEHNR, CDR2 FQNEAQ (reference sequence). The CDR3 contains 15 residues. V lost 1 base to trimming and J lost 2 bases, with 9 bases between them. The CDR3 is CASSLEVEPGNTIYF. CDR3 bases: TGTGCCAGCAGCTTAGAAGTAGAACCTGGAAACACCATATATTTT.

The chain has TRBV9 and TRBJ2-6; D may be TRBD1 or TRBD2 (5 bases each). Germline V CDR1 and CDR2: SGDLS, YYNGEE. Trimming took 0 bases from V and 1 from J, leaving 14 bases between them. The CDR3 covers 18 residues. DNA of the CDR3: TGTGCCAGCAGCGTAGCCCCAGGGCCGGGATCTGGGGCCAACGTCCTGACTTTC. Translating gives CASSVAPGPGSGANVLTF.

The rearrangement uses TRBV11-1 and TRBJ2-5, with 7 bases matching TRBD1. The CDR3 spans 14 residues. Germline CDR1 SGHAT, CDR2 FQDESV (reference sequence). V dropped 1 base and J dropped 5; count of bases not matched to a gene: 4. This CDR3 reads CASSLEGAFETQYF. The DNA for the CDR3 is TGTGCCAGCAGCTTAGAGGGGGCCTTTGAGACCCAGTACTTC.

The rearrangement joins TRBV7-6 to TRBJ2-1, with 8 bases matching TRBD2. This CDR3 comprises 17 residues. V was pared by 1 base and J by 8 bases, with 13 bases of the junction left unmatched. Germline V CDR1 and CDR2: SGHVS, FNYEAQ. CDR3: CASSLESSGGASDEQFF. CDR3 nucleotides: TGTGCCAGCAGCTTAGAGAGTTCGGGGGGGGCCTCGGATGAGCAGTTCTTC.

The chain has TRBV28 and TRBJ2-7; D is tentatively TRBD1 or TRBD2 (5 bases each). Between the trimmed V and J ends, which lost 9 bases and 2 bases, there was a span of 17 bases. Germline CDR1 MDHEN, CDR2 SYDVKM. The CDR3 loop spans 14 amino acids. CDR3 residues: CASRTGTEAYEQYF. In DNA form, the CDR3 reads TGTGCCAGTAGAACCGGGACCGAGGCCTACGAGCAGTACTTC.

The V call is TRBV4-1, the J call TRBJ1-3, with no clear D. This CDR3 is built from 17 residues. V gave up 0 bases and J gave up 0 bases, with 12 bases separating them. CDR1 and CDR2 from the germline V gene are MGHRA and YSYEKL. For the CDR3, the DNA is TGCGCCAGCAGCCAAGAAGGACCCCAGAGCTCTGGAAACACCATATATTTT. Protein sequence: CASSQEGPQSSGNTIYF.

This clone was seen more than once but under ten times. CDR3 region: CSVVGLTLPDYGYTF. The DNA of the CDR3 is TGCAGCGTTGTTGGTCTGACATTACCGGACTATGGCTACACCTTC. The gene calls are TRBV29-1 and TRBJ1-2; D not certain. Germline V lookup: CDR1 SQVTM, CDR2 ANQGSEA. The V gene lost 4 bases and the J gene lost 3 bases, with 18 bases spanning the gap. The CDR3 extends over 15 amino acids.

This chain uses TRBV6-5 with TRBJ2-3; D is unclear. V was cut by 0 bases and J by 3 bases, with 7 bases left in between. CDR1 and CDR2 from the germline V gene are MNHEY and SVGAGI. The CDR3 consists of 14 residues. The CDR3 DNA reads as TGTGCCAGCAGTTACTCGGGCCGAACAGATACGCAGTATTTT. It yields the protein CASSYSGRTDTQYF.

The gene calls are TRBV7-8 and TRBJ2-3; 10 nucleotides line up with TRBD2. Germline trimming cut 6 bases from V and 6 bases from J; bases unmatched to any gene: 9. This CDR3 has 15 amino acids. CDR1 is SGHVS, CDR2 FQNEAQ, per germline. CDR3 bases: TGTGCCAGCAGTATTAGCGGGGGGCGAGGGGATACGCAGTATTTT. Protein product: CASSISGGRGDTQYF.

V usage is TRBV7-2 and J usage is TRBJ2-1, with TRBD2 matching 10 bases. Per the germline V gene, CDR1 is SGHTA and CDR2 is FQGNSA. This CDR3 region has 17 residues. V was pared by 4 bases and J by 8 bases, with 14 bases of the junction left unmatched. DNA of the CDR3: TGTGCCAGCAGCTCCGGCGGATCACTAGCGGGGACGGATGAGCAGTTCTTC. It translates to CASSSGGSLAGTDEQFF. Full variable domain (missing parts from reference TRBV7-2 and TRBJ2-1): GAGVSQSPSNKVTEKGKDVELRCDPISGHTALYWYRQSLGQGLEFLIYFQGNSAPDKSGLPSDRFSAERTGGSVSTLTIQRTQQEDSAVYLCASSSGGSLAGTDEQFFGPGTRLTVL.

This clone occurred once. V usage is TRBV7-9 and J usage is TRBJ2-3; D ambiguous. Germline loops: CDR1 SEHNR, CDR2 FQNEAQ (reference sequence). The germline V and J ends were trimmed by 0 bases and 0 bases, with 4 bases remaining between them. The CDR3 sequence is 14 residues long. The DNA for the CDR3 is TGTGCCAGCAGCTTAGCACAGAGCACAGATACGCAGTATTTT. Protein: CASSLAQSTDTQYF.

Judged by abundance, this clone is medium-sized. This chain uses TRBV5-4 with TRBJ1-1; D not certain. Germline CDR1 is SGHNT and CDR2 is YYREEE (reference sequence). The CDR3 is 13 residues long. V lost 2 bases to trimming and J lost 1 base, with 6 bases between them. CDR3 protein: CASSFERNTEAFF. The CDR3 DNA is TGTGCCAGCAGCTTCGAGAGGAACACTGAAGCTTTCTTT.

The V call is TRBV7-9, the J call TRBJ2-7; either TRBD1 or TRBD2 may fit D (6 bases each). Germline V gene data show CDR1 as SEHNR and CDR2 as FQNEAQ (reference sequence). V was pared by 1 base and J by 0 bases, with 13 bases between. CDR3 size: 16 residues. The CDR3 DNA reads as TGTGCCAGCAGCTTAGAAGACTGGGGGGCCTCCTACGAGCAGTACTTC. This gives the protein CASSLEDWGASYEQYF.

The chain links TRBV7-2 to TRBJ1-1, with D hard to call. Trimming stripped 4 bases from V and 0 bases from J, with 12 bases between. Per germline, CDR1 SGHTA and CDR2 FQGNSA. This CDR3 is built from 15 residues. The CDR3 loop reads CASSSPLGMNTEAFF. The CDR3 DNA is TGTGCCAGCAGCTCCCCTTTAGGGATGAACACTGAAGCTTTCTTT.

This sequence joins TRBV2 and TRBJ2-5; 15 nucleotides match TRBD2. Trimming took 3 bases from V and 4 from J; bases not matched to a gene: 6. Germline-derived CDR1 and CDR2 are SNHLY and FYNNEI. This CDR3 has 17 amino acids. The DNA for the CDR3 is TGTGCCAGCAGTGACGGACTAGCGGGGGGGTACGGAGAGACCCAGTACTTC. Translated: CASSDGLAGGYGETQYF. Full variable domain (rest looked up from reference TRBV2 and TRBJ2-5): EPEVTQTPSHQVTQMGQEVILRCVPISNHLYFYWYRQILGQKVEFLVSFYNNEISEKSEIFDDQFSVERPDGSNFTLKIRSTKLEDSAMYFCASSDGLAGGYGETQYFGPGTRLLVL.

This sequence joins TRBV9 and TRBJ1-2; D gene uncertain. Germline V gene sequence: CDR1 SGDLS, CDR2 YYNGEE. V lost 0 bases to trimming and J lost 2 bases, with 17 bases between them. CDR3 length: 17 amino acids. CDR3 DNA sequence: TGTGCCAGCAGCGTAGACCCCGGGATGAGGGAGAACTATGGCTACACCTTC. The encoded protein is CASSVDPGMRENYGYTF.